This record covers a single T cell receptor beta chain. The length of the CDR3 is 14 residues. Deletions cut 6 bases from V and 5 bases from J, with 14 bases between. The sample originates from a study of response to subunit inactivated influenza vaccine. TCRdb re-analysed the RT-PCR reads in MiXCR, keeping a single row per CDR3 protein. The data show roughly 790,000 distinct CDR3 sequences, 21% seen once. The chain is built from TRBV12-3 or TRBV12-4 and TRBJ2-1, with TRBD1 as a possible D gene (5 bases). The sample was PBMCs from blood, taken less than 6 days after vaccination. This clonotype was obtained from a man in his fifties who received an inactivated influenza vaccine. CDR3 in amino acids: CASRHRLSDNEQFF. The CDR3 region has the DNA TGTGCCAGCAGGCACAGGCTCAGCGACAATGAGCAGTTCTTC.